These 21 T cell receptor beta chains were sequenced from one sample in a study of OX40 agonist ivuxolimab in advanced cancers. Sequencing was performed with immunoSEQ multiplex PCR; in TCRdb, only in-frame clones are kept and a portion is missing. The table includes about 15,000 clones, about 80% detected once. The sequencing here drew on CD4+ or CD8+ T cells sorted from blood, taken in a trial of the OX40 agonist ivuxolimab. These receptors all stem from an adult with an advanced solid tumor such as melanoma, head and neck, liver or kidney cancer.

V is TRBV6-5 and J is TRBJ1-1; D is undetermined. The germline V and J ends were trimmed by 0 bases and 4 bases, with 15 bases remaining between them. The CDR3 totals 16 residues. Germline CDR1 is MNHEY and CDR2 is SVGAGI. The CDR3 protein is CASSYSRSRGSTEAFF. The DNA for the CDR3 is TGTGCCAGCAGTTACTCGAGGTCAAGAGGGAGCACTGAAGCTTTCTTT.

CDR3: CASGLVPDEQFF. For the CDR3, the DNA is TGTGCTAGTGGTTTGGTCCCAGATGAGCAGTTCTTC. The V call is TRBV12-5, the J call TRBJ2-1; D gene ambiguous. The V gene lost 0 bases and the J gene lost 8 bases, with 5 bases spanning the gap. CDR3 length equals 12 residues. Germline-derived CDR1 and CDR2 are LGHNT and FRNRAP.

The chain joins TRBV7-8 to TRBJ1-1; 7 nucleotides line up with TRBD1. This CDR3 has 14 amino acids. Trimming at V came to 0 bases and at J to 8 bases, leaving 6 bases not matched to a gene. Looked up from germline, CDR1 is SGHVS and CDR2 is FQNEAQ. The CDR3 protein is CASSLATGRAEAFF. The CDR3 DNA reads TGTGCCAGCAGCTTAGCGACAGGGCGTGCGGAAGCTTTCTTT.

The rearrangement joins TRBV4-3 to TRBJ2-2; 10 bases agree with TRBD2. After removal of 7 bases from V and 5 bases from J, the junction contained 7 bases not matched to a gene. The germline V gene has CDR1 LGHNA and CDR2 YSLEER. The CDR3 extends over 15 amino acids. The CDR3 DNA reads TGCGCCAGCAACCCAACTAGCGGGGAGACCGGGGAGCTGTTTTTT. It translates to CASNPTSGETGELFF.

The chain uses TRBV12-5 and TRBJ2-7; unclear D gene. V dropped 0 bases and J dropped 3 bases, with 9 bases sitting between them. The germline gives CDR1 LGHNT, CDR2 FRNRAP. The CDR3 covers 14 residues. In DNA, the CDR3 is TGTGCTAGTGGTTTGGTCGCCAGGAACTACGAGCAGTACTTC. This sequence encodes CASGLVARNYEQYF.

This chain uses TRBV7-7 with TRBJ2-2; D is uncertain. CDR3 length: 13 amino acids. Germline-derived CDR1 and CDR2 are SSHAT and FNYEAQ (reference sequence). CDR3 sequence: CASSSLGTGELFF. The CDR3 bases are TGTGCTAGCTCGAGTCTGGGTACCGGGGAGCTGTTTTTT.

This chain links TRBV11-2 with TRBJ2-1; D is unclear. With 5 bases removed from V and 6 bases from J, the gap between germline ends came to 5 bases. The CDR3 has 11 residues. Per the germline V gene, CDR1 is SGHAT and CDR2 is FQNNGV. CDR3 sequence: CASSPSNEQFF. CDR3 in DNA: TGTGCCAGCAGCCCATCCAATGAGCAGTTCTTC. Full variable domain (missing parts from reference TRBV11-2 and TRBJ2-1): EAGVAQSPRYKIIEKRQSVAFWCNPISGHATLYWYQQILGQGPKLLIQFQNNGVVDDSQLPKDRFSAERLKGVDSTLKIQPAKLEDSAVYLCASSPSNEQFFGPGTRLTVL.

This chain connects TRBV27 to TRBJ1-3; D is unclear. The CDR3 loop spans 14 amino acids. The germline V gene encodes CDR1 MNHEY and CDR2 SMNVEV (reference sequence). Trimming removed 7 bases from V and 2 bases from J, with 12 bases in between. As DNA, the CDR3 is TGTGCCAGCACGGCTGGGGTGCCTGGAAACACCATATATTTT. Translated, it gives CASTAGVPGNTIYF.

V is TRBV30 and J is TRBJ1-2; D is unclear. The CDR3 loop spans 13 amino acids. The V gene's germline CDR1 is GTSNPN and CDR2 SVGIG (reference sequence). The ends were cut back, 2 bases at V and 3 bases at J, with 10 bases in the middle. The DNA of the CDR3 is TGTGCCTGGAGTATAGCAGACTACTATGGCTACACCTTC. It yields the protein CAWSIADYYGYTF.

The chain carries TRBV6-5 and TRBJ2-5; no definite D call. Per the germline V gene, CDR1 is MNHEY and CDR2 is SVGAGI. The CDR3 contains 15 residues. V lost 2 bases, J lost 3 bases, and 13 bases lay in between. The CDR3 nucleotides are TGTGCCAGCAGTTACCTGCGAAACCAAAAAGAGACCCAGTACTTC. This translates into CASSYLRNQKETQYF.

The chain joins TRBV5-4 to TRBJ2-2; D is perhaps TRBD1 (6 bases). The CDR3 has 16 residues. Trimming cost V 4 bases and J 5 bases, with 18 bases left between them. Germline loops: CDR1 SGHNT, CDR2 YYREEE (reference sequence). CDR3 DNA sequence: TGTGCCAGCAGCCCGACAGGACAGAGCAGGACCGGGGAGCTGTTTTTT. This codes for CASSPTGQSRTGELFF.

This clone has just one count. The gene calls are TRBV27 and TRBJ1-5; D is unresolved. Germline CDR1 MNHEY, CDR2 SMNVEV (reference sequence). V lost 5 bases, J lost 0 bases, and 8 bases lay in between. The CDR3 covers 14 residues. The CDR3 nucleotides are TGTGCCAGCAGTGTGCGGGATAGCAATCAGCCCCAGCATTTT. This encodes CASSVRDSNQPQHF.

The CDR3 loop is CASIGTGKTDTEAFF. Written as DNA, the CDR3 is TGTGCCAGCATAGGGACAGGGAAGACGGACACTGAAGCTTTCTTT. The V call is TRBV6-5, the J call TRBJ1-1; 9 positions match TRBD1. Per the germline V gene, CDR1 is MNHEY and CDR2 is SVGAGI. The CDR3 contains 15 residues. Losses at the gene ends were 7 bases for V and 3 bases for J; bases not matched to a gene: 9.

The chain joins TRBV25-1 to TRBJ1-1; maybe TRBD1 (6 bases). CDR1 and CDR2 from the germline V gene are MGHDK and SYGVNS. V dropped 7 bases and J dropped 10 bases, with 13 bases sitting between them. This CDR3 has 11 residues. The CDR3: CASTTGIGAFF. As DNA, the CDR3 is TGTGCCAGCACAACAGGGATAGGAGCTTTCTTT.

The chain uses TRBV11-3 and TRBJ2-2; D possibly corresponds to TRBD2 (6 bases). V lost 3 bases, J lost 4 bases, and 18 bases lay in between. This CDR3 has 17 residues. The germline V gene has CDR1 SGHNT and CDR2 YENEEA. The CDR3 bases are TGTGCCAGCAGCTTTATGGCGGGGACCCCTGGCACCGGGGAGCTGTTTTTT. It translates to CASSFMAGTPGTGELFF.

The CDR3 region is CASSLGHNEQFF. For the CDR3, the DNA is TGTGCCAGCAGCTTAGGCCACAATGAGCAGTTCTTC. The chain is built from TRBV7-3 and TRBJ2-1; D is ambiguous. Trimming shortened V by 2 bases and J by 5 bases, and 4 bases separated the two germline ends. The CDR3 has 12 residues. Per the germline V gene, CDR1 is SGHTA and CDR2 is FQGTGA.

The gene calls are TRBV25-1 and TRBJ2-1; 9 nucleotides line up with TRBD2. Trimming cost V 3 bases and J 4 bases; bases outside gene matches: 10. Germline CDR1 MGHDK, CDR2 SYGVNS. This CDR3 is 17 amino acids long. The CDR3 spells CASSEPPGSGGYNEQFF. In DNA form, the CDR3 reads TGTGCCAGCAGTGAGCCCCCGGGGAGCGGGGGGTACAATGAGCAGTTCTTC. Looking up the rest from reference TRBV25-1 and TRBJ2-1 gives the full variable domain: EADIYQTPRYLVIGTGKKITLECSQTMGHDKMYWYQQDPGMELHLIHYSYGVNSTEKGDLSSESTVSRIRTEHFPLTLESARPSHTSQYLCASSEPPGSGGYNEQFFGPGTRLTVL.

V usage is TRBV27 and J usage is TRBJ2-3, with TRBD2 matching 12 bases. J lost 9 bases, V lost 2 bases, and 9 bases had no gene match. CDR1 is MNHEY, CDR2 SMNVEV, per germline (reference sequence). This CDR3 is 16 amino acids long. The CDR3 DNA is TGTGCCAGCAGTTTAACTAGCGGGGGGTACCTCGGGACGCAGTATTTT. Translating gives CASSLTSGGYLGTQYF.

This rearrangement joins TRBV14 to TRBJ2-1, with D possibly being TRBD1 (6 bases). This CDR3 is built from 13 residues. The V gene lost 4 bases and the J gene lost 8 bases, with 12 bases spanning the gap. The V gene's germline CDR1 is SGHDN and CDR2 FVKESK. The CDR3 DNA is TGTGCCAGCAGCCTGGACAGTTTTCATGAGCAGTTCTTC. Amino acids: CASSLDSFHEQFF.

The V gene is TRBV5-4, the J gene TRBJ2-3; perhaps TRBD2 as D (6 bases). This CDR3 spans 15 amino acids. CDR1 is SGHNT and CDR2 is YYREEE in the germline V gene (reference sequence). The V gene lost 3 bases and the J gene lost 8 bases, with 19 bases spanning the gap. CDR3 region: CASSSLSSGTGTQYF. Written as DNA, the CDR3 is TGTGCCAGCAGCTCCCTTTCGAGTGGGACTGGTACGCAGTATTTT.

This chain uses TRBV12-5 with TRBJ2-7; D ambiguous. This CDR3 has 12 residues. Germline V lookup: CDR1 LGHNT, CDR2 FRNRAP. The ends were cut back, 6 bases at V and 1 base at J, with 7 bases in the middle. DNA of the CDR3: TGTGCTAGTGGCAGGCGATCCTACGAGCAGTACTTC. Translation gives CASGRRSYEQYF.